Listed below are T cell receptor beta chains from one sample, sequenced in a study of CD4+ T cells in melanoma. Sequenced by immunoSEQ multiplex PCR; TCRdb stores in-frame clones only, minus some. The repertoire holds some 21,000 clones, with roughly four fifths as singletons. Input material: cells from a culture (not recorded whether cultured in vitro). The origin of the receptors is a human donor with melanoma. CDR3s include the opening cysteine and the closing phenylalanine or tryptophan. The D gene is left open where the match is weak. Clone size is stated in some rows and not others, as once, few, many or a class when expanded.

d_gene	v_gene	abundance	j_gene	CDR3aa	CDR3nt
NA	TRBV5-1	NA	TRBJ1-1	CASSLFQGNTEAFF	TGCGCCAGCAGCTTGTTTCAGGGAAACACTGAAGCTTTCTTT
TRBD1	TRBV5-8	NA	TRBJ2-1	CASSLAGQGAANEQFF	TGTGCCAGCAGCTTGGCGGGACAGGGGGCGGCCAATGAGCAGTTCTTC
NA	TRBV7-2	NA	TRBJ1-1	CASSFMPGVMNTEAFF	TGTGCCAGCAGCTTTATGCCCGGAGTCATGAACACTGAAGCTTTCTTT
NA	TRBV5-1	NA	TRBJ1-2	CASSSGRDYGYTF	TGCGCCAGCAGCTCGGGACGCGACTATGGCTACACCTTC
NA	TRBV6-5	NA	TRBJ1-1	CASSKRGGGTEAFF	TGTGCCAGCAGTAAGCGCGGGGGGGGCACTGAAGCTTTCTTT
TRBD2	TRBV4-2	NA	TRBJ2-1	CASSQDQLAGNNEQFF	TGTGCCAGCAGCCAAGATCAGCTAGCGGGGAACAATGAGCAGTTCTTC
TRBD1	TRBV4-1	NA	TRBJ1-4	CASSQYRQGEKLFF	TGCGCCAGCAGCCAATACCGACAGGGTGAAAAACTGTTTTTT
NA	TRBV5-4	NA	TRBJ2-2	CASSPEPGTGELFF	TGTGCCAGCAGCCCCGAACCGGGGACCGGGGAGCTGTTTTTT
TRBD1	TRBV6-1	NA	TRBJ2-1	CATRPGQGINEQFF	TGTGCCACCCGACCGGGACAGGGGATTAATGAGCAGTTCTTC
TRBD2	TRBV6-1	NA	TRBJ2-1	CASSGQGLAGDEQFF	TGTGCCAGCAGTGGTCAGGGACTAGCGGGCGATGAGCAGTTCTTC
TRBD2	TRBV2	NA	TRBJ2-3	CASSPGTSVTDTQYF	TGTGCCAGCAGCCCCGGGACTAGCGTCACAGATACGCAGTATTTT
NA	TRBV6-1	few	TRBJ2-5	CASSVPQGSTQYF	TGTGCCAGCAGTGTACCCCAGGGCTCCACCCAGTACTTC
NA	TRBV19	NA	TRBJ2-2	CASSLPRNTGELFF	TGTGCCAGTAGCCTCCCCCGGAACACCGGGGAGCTGTTTTTT
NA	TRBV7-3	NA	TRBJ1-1	CASSYQGGNTEAFF	TGTGCCAGCAGTTACCAAGGAGGGAACACTGAAGCTTTCTTT
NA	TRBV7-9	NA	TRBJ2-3	CASSSSATDTQYF	TGTGCCAGCAGCTCTAGCGCTACAGATACGCAGTATTTT
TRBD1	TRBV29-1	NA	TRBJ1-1	CSVEGTGWRGTEAFF	TGCAGCGTTGAGGGGACAGGGTGGCGAGGGACTGAAGCTTTCTTT
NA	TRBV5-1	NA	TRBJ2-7	CASSLQGTSYEQYF	TGCGCCAGCAGCTTGCAGGGGACCTCCTACGAGCAGTACTTC
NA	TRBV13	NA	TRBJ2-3	CASSLDLAADTQYF	TGTGCCAGCAGCTTAGACCTCGCCGCAGATACGCAGTATTTT
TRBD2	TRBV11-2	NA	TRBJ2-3	CASSLLSSSGGTDTQYF	TGTGCCAGCAGCTTATTAAGCTCCAGCGGGGGTACAGATACGCAGTATTTT
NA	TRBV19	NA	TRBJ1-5	CASTLRQSNQPQHF	TGTGCCAGTACGCTGAGACAAAGCAATCAGCCCCAGCATTTT
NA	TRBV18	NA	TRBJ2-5	CASFLGPRGETQYF	TGTGCCAGCTTTCTGGGACCACGGGGGGAGACCCAGTACTTC
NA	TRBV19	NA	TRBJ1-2	CASSMSGQYGYTF	TGTGCCAGTAGTATGTCCGGACAGTATGGCTACACCTTC
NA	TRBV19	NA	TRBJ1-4	CASSRSVGAVNEKLFF	TGTGCCAGTAGTCGATCTGTGGGGGCGGTTAATGAAAAACTGTTTTTT
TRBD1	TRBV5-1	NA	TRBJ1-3	CASSLGRTGDGNTIYF	TGCGCCAGCAGCTTGGGCCGGACAGGGGACGGAAACACCATATATTTT